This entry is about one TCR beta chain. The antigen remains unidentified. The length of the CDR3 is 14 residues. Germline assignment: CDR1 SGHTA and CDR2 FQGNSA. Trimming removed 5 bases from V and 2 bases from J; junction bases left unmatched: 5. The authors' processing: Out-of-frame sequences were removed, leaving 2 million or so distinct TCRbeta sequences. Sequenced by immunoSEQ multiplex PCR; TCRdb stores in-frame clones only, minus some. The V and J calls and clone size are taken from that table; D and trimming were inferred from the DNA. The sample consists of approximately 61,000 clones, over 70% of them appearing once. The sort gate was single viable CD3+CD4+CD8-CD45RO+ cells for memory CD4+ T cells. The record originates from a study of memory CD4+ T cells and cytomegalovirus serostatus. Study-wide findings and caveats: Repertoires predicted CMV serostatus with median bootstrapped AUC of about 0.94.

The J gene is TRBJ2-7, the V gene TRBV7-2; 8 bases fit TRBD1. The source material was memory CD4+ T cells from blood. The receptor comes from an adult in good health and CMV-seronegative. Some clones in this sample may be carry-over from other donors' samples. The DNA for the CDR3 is TGTGCCAGCAGCGTGGGACAGGCGGCCTACGAGCAGTACTTC. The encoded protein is CASSVGQAAYEQYF.